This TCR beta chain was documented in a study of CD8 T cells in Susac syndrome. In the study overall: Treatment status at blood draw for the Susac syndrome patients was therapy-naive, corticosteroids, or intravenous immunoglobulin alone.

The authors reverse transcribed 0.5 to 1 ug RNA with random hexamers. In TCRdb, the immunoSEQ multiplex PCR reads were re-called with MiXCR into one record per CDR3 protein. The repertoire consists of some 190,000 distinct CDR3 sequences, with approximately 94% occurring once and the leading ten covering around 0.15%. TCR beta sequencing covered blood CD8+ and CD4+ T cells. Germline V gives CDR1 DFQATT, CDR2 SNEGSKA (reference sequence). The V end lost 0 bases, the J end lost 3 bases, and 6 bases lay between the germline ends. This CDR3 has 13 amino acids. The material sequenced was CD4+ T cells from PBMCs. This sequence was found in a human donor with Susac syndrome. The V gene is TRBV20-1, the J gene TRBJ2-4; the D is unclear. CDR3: CSAREGVKNIQYF. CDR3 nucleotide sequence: TGCAGTGCTAGAGAGGGCGTCAAAAACATTCAGTACTTC.